This T cell receptor beta chain was obtained from a study of blood T cell repertoires in COVID-19. Study at large: The United States, Italy and Spain were the sources of the acute and convalescent COVID-19 samples. T cells, B-cell-depleted T cells, or PBMCs provided the cDNA or gDNA that served as material.

In the study's own analysis: For nucleated cells, counts were estimated from reference gene primer amplification. TCRdb's table, derived via immunoSEQ multiplex PCR, lists solely in-frame clones and lacks some. V, J and clone size are taken as reported in that table, and D and trimming were inferred from the DNA itself. The top ten clones hold 9% to 9.5% of a sample with about 280,000 clones, approximately 86% of them seen once. CDR3 length equals 14 residues. Trimming cost V 4 bases and J 4 bases; bases outside gene matches: 5. The germline gives CDR1 MGHRA, CDR2 YSYEKL. The TCR comes from a man younger than 35 with active or convalescent COVID-19. Material: peripheral blood. The gene calls are TRBV4-1 and TRBJ1-2, with 8 nucleotides matching TRBD1. The CDR3 here is CASSPDRAGYGYTF. The CDR3 coding sequence is TGCGCCAGCAGCCCGGACAGGGCGGGCTATGGCTACACCTTC.